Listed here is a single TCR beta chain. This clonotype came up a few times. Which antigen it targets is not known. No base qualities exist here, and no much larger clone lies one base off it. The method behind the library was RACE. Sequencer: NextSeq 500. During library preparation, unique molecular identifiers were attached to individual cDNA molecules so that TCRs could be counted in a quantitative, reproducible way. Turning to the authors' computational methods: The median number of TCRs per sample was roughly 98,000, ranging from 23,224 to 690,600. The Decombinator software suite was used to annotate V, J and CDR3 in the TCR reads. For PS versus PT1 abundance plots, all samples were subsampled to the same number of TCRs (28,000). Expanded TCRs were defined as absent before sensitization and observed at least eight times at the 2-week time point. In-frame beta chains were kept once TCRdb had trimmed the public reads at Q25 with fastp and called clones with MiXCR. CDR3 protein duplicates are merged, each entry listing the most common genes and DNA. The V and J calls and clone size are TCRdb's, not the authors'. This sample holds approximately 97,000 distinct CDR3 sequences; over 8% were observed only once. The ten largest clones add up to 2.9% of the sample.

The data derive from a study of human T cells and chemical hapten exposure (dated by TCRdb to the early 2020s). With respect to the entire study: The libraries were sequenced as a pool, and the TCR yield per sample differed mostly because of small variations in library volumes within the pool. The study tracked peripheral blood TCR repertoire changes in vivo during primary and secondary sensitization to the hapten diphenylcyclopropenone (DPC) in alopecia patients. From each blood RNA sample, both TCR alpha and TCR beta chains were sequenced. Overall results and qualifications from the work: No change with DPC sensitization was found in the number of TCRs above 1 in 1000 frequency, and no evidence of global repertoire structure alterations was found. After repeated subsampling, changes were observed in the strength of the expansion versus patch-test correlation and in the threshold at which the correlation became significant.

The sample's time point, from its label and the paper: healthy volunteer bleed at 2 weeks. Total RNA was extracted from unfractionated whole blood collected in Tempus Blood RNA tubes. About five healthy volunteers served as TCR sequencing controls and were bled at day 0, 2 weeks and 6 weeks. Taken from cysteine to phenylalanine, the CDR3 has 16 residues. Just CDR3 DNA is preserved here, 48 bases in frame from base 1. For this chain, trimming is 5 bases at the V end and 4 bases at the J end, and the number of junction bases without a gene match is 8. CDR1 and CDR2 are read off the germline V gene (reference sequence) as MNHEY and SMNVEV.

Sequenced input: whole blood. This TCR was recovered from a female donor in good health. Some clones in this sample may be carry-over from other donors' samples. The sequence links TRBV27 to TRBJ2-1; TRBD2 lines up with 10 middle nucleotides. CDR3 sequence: CASSRSGLARYNEQFF. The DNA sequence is TGTGCCAGCAGTCGTTCGGGACTAGCGCGGTACAATGAGCAGTTCTTC.